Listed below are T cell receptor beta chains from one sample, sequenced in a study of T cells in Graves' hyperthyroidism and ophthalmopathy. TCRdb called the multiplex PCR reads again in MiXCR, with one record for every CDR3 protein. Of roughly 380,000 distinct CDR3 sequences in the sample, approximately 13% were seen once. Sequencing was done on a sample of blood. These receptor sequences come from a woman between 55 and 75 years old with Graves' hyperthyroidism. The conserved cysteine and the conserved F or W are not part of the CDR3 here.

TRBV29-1	SVVLIPGIGNQPQH
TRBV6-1	ASRTGTLGHTEAF
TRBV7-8	ASSLDVGPSRLYGYT
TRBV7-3	ASSSQGSAEAF
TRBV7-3	ASSSPRGVAGEY
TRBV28	ASSAPGQGEQY
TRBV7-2	ASSFRNKETQY
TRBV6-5	ASSYGGAGVRHEQY
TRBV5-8	ASSLSYPRAQETQY
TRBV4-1	ASSPLAGGPETQY
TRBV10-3	AISGDRFLDPDTQY
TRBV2	ASSESPGYGYT
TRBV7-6	ASSLPRDRDLNTEAF
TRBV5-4	ASSFGGALMNTEAF
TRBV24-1	ATSDNSIPNQPQH
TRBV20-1	SSTGGSYNEQF
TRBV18	ASSPTWGSYNEQF
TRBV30	AWTPGSGRAYEQF
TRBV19	ASCWISAPNTGELF
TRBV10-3	AISQRLAGDSYNEQF